This T cell receptor beta chain was sequenced for a study of CD8+CD57+ T cells in acquired aplastic anemia. Study-wide background: Mean yield of DNA from sorted CD4+ and CD8+ cells was around 3 ug. Whole-study findings and limits: Fewer than 30 shared CD8+ CDR3s appeared highly expressed within patients' immunodominant clones.

Before being chosen for sequencing, patients had shown CD8+CD57+ cell expansion by flow cytometry. The study sampled blood from patients who had received no therapy. Remarks on this clonotype: Antigen unknown.

This CDR3 is built from 14 residues. The germline V gene has CDR1 LNHDA and CDR2 SQIVND (reference sequence). V dropped 3 bases and J dropped 3 bases, with 9 bases sitting between them. Genomic DNA acted as the template from which TCR beta VDJ combination and CDR3 sequence profiling were carried out. TCRdb re-derived calls from the reads in MiXCR, one entry per CDR3 protein. The profile shows roughly 250,000 distinct CDR3 sequences, roughly half of them singletons. Sequencing input: sorted CD4+, CD8+, or CD8+CD57+ T cells (not recorded which) from PBMCs. This chain connects TRBV19 to TRBJ1-5; D is possibly TRBD1 (6 bases). The receptor was isolated from a human donor with aplastic anemia. CDR3 protein: CASSIRGTNQPQHF. Written as DNA, the CDR3 is TGTGCCAGTAGTATTAGGGGGACCAATCAGCCCCAGCATTTT.